This TCR beta chain was found in a study of blood T cells in healthy people across ages. Germline CDR1 is KGHSH and CDR2 is LQKENI. The CDR3 runs 13 residues. PCR was performed a second time for roughly 7 to 11 cycles using a sample-barcoded 5' primer and a J-beta primer mix. MiXCR was run by TCRdb on the 5' RACE reads, yielding one entry per CDR3 protein. The sample has around 780,000 distinct CDR3 sequences, roughly 50% seen once; the top ten hold about 26%. Sequencing was performed on blood. This clonotype was obtained from a man aged 40-50 years in good health. This sequence joins TRBV18 and TRBJ2-7; D not resolved. Gene TRBJ2-5 matches the end of the DNA better, so the J call may be wrong. DNA of the CDR3: TGTGCCAGCTCACCACGAGCGTTAGAGACCCAGTACTTC. Its translation is CASSPRALETQYF.